One and the same sample provided the 32 T cell receptor beta chains below, sequenced in a study of T cells in women clearing cervical HPV infection. TCRdb's table, derived via immunoSEQ multiplex PCR, lists solely in-frame clones and lacks some. The sample features roughly 48,000 clones, with around 1.6% in its top ten. Sample: blood buffy coat. The source of these receptors is a woman aged 18-69 years with a cervical HPV16 infection that either progressed to CIN3+ or cleared (not recorded which).

CDR3 DNA, as far as it was read: TGTGCCAGCTCACCCCCGACAGGGATTGAAAACATT. Protein product: CASSPPTGIENI. In full, the CDR3 reads CASSPPTGIENIQYF. The chain links TRBV18 to TRBJ2-4, with 7 bases that match TRBD1. The observed sequence ends 3 residues before the CDR3 terminus, with the missing tail filled in from the germline J gene. The V and J ends lost 3 bases and 5 bases, in that order; junction bases with no gene match: 7. This CDR3 has 15 residues. Germline V gene lookup returns CDR1 KGHSH and CDR2 LQKENI. Complete variable domain (other parts from reference TRBV18 and TRBJ2-4): NAGVMQNPRHLVRRRGQEARLRCSPMKGHSHVYWYRQLPEEGLKFMVYLQKENIIDESGMPKERFSAEFPKEGPSILRIQQVVRGDSAAYFCASSPPTGIENIQYFGAGTRLSVL.

Regarding this clone: The read falls 3 residues short of the CDR3 end, and the missing part is taken from the germline J gene. The chain has TRBV10-1 and TRBJ2-5, with a possible D match to TRBD1 (5 bases). CDR1 and CDR2 (germline): WNHNN, SYGVQD (reference sequence). Trimming took 3 bases from V and 2 from J, leaving 13 bases between them. CDR3 length: 15 residues. The CDR3 bases that were read are TGCGCCAGCAGTGATCCAGGGAAAGGTCAAGAGACC. Amino acid sequence: CASSDPGKGQET. The complete CDR3 sequence is CASSDPGKGQETQYF.

About this clone: The read falls 3 residues short of the CDR3 end, and the missing part is taken from the germline J gene. V and J are TRBV7-2 and TRBJ1-4; a weak D match, TRBD1 (5 bases). The CDR3 is made up of 14 amino acids. In germline, CDR1 is SGHTA, CDR2 FQGNSA. V was clipped by 3 bases and J by 0 bases, with 5 bases between them. The CDR3 here is CASSLGPTNEKLFF. The part of the CDR3 DNA that was read is TGTGCCAGCAGCTTGGGGCCAACTAATGAAAAA.

As regards this clone: The read is 3 residues too short to cover the CDR3 end, so that end is filled in from the germline J gene. This chain joins TRBV5-4 and TRBJ2-7, with 10 bases that match TRBD1. The CDR3 is 16 amino acids. V lost 2 bases, J lost 2 bases, and 7 bases stayed unmatched. CDR1 is SGHNT, CDR2 YYREEE, per germline (reference sequence). CDR3 DNA, as far as it was read: TGTGCCAGCAGCTTTTACACTGGACAGGGGGCCTACGAG. Protein: CASSFYTGQGAYE. The whole CDR3 is CASSFYTGQGAYEQYF.

A remark on this clone: The CDR3 goes on 3 residues after the read ends, and that part is filled in from the germline J gene. The chain recombines TRBV20-1 with TRBJ2-3, with 9 bases fitting TRBD2. Germline values: CDR1 DFQATT, CDR2 SNEGSKA (reference sequence). The CDR3 covers 12 residues. J gave up 7 bases and V 4 bases, and 3 bases lay outside the gene matches. The CDR3 here is CSAIAGENTQYF. The covered CDR3 bases are TGCAGTGCTATAGCGGGGGAAAATACG.

On this clone: Read data end 3 residues before the CDR3 end; the end is taken from the germline J gene. The chain carries TRBV19 and TRBJ2-1, with TRBD2 matching 11 bases. The germline CDR1 and CDR2 sequences are LNHDA and SQIVND (reference sequence). CDR3 size: 17 residues. V trimming: 4 bases; J trimming: 3 bases; junction bases outside the gene matches: 8. CDR3 loop: CASSNPLLAGDYNEQFF. Incomplete CDR3 DNA: TGTGCCAGTAGTAACCCCCTACTAGCGGGAGACTACAATGAG.

Of note for this clone: The read ends 3 residues shy of where the CDR3 ends; the end is completed using the germline J gene. This chain joins TRBV20-1 and TRBJ1-4; weak D call: TRBD1 (6 bases). Germline CDR1 is DFQATT and CDR2 is SNEGSKA (reference sequence). This CDR3 has 14 amino acids. Trimming took off 0 bases at V and 8 bases at J, with 13 bases between the two ends. The CDR3 sequence is CSARDVGGKEKLFF. Incomplete CDR3 DNA: TGCAGTGCTAGAGATGTAGGGGGAAAGGAAAAA.

On this clone itself: The read ends 3 residues before the CDR3 terminus; that terminus is restored from the germline J gene. The chain recombines TRBV5-6 with TRBJ2-4; maybe TRBD2 (7 bases). CDR1 and CDR2 from the germline V gene are SGHDT and YYEEEE. CDR3 size: 14 residues. The CDR3 loop is CASSPGGAGIIQYF. The sequenced CDR3 bases are TGTGCCAGCAGCCCTGGGGGGGCGGGCATTATT.

The sequenced part of the CDR3 DNA is TGTGCCAGCTCTGCCGACAGGGTAAACGAG. Protein sequence: CASSADRVNE. The full CDR3 protein is CASSADRVNEQYF. The chain combines TRBV18 with TRBJ2-7, with 7 bases that match TRBD1. The read ends 3 residues shy of where the CDR3 ends; the end is completed using the germline J gene. The V gene end was trimmed by 6 bases and the J gene end by 5 bases; junction bases not matched to a gene: 7. CDR3 length: 13 amino acids. Germline V gene sequence: CDR1 KGHSH, CDR2 LQKENI.

On this clone: The CDR3 extends 3 residues past the end of the read, so its final part is completed from the germline J gene. The rearrangement links TRBV10-3 to TRBJ1-1; 11 nucleotides line up with TRBD1. Trimming cost V 6 bases and J 3 bases; bases outside gene matches: 15. Germline CDR1 is ENHRY and CDR2 is SYGVKD. CDR3 length: 18 residues. The CDR3 here is CAIRLGWTGGRIDTEAFF. The part of the CDR3 DNA that was read is TGTGCCATCAGGCTAGGCTGGACAGGGGGCCGTATCGACACTGAA.

Remarks on this clone: The CDR3 end lies 3 residues beyond the end of the read and is filled in from the germline J gene. The chain couples TRBV6-7 to TRBJ2-5; 8 nucleotides line up with TRBD2. TRBV6-7 is an open reading frame whose function is uncertain. CDR3 length: 15 residues. The J segment lost 5 bases and the V segment lost 8 bases, leaving 13 bases of the junction unmatched. Partial CDR3 DNA: TGTGCCAGCCCCAATCGCAGGGGCGGGGGGGAGACC. It is translated as CASPNRRGGGET. The CDR3 as a whole reads CASPNRRGGGETQYF.

About this clone: Read data end 3 residues before the CDR3 end; the end is taken from the germline J gene. This sequence joins TRBV18 and TRBJ2-5, with 11 positions matching TRBD2. Germline V lookup: CDR1 KGHSH, CDR2 LQKENI. The junction had 9 bases not matched to a gene; V was cut back by 3 bases and J by 6 bases. The CDR3 extends over 16 amino acids. The CDR3 bases that were read are TGTGCCAGCTCACCTGGAACTAGCGGGAGCTCGAAGACC. This codes for CASSPGTSGSSKT. The full CDR3 is CASSPGTSGSSKTQYF.

About this clone itself: From the germline J gene comes the end of the CDR3, since the read stops 3 residues before it. The rearrangement joins TRBV10-3 to TRBJ1-1, with 8 bases matching TRBD1. This CDR3 contains 14 residues. The germline V gene has CDR1 ENHRY and CDR2 SYGVKD. J gave up 2 bases and V 6 bases, and 5 bases lay outside the gene matches. Partial CDR3 DNA: TGTGCCATCAGGATCGGGACAGGCAACACTGAA. As protein: CAIRIGTGNTE. The whole CDR3 region reads CAIRIGTGNTEAFF.

Concerning this clone itself: The DNA ends 3 residues before the CDR3 does, and the rest of the CDR3 is filled in from the germline J gene. The rearrangement joins TRBV20-1 to TRBJ2-5; D perhaps matches TRBD1 (5 bases). The germline CDR1 and CDR2 sequences are DFQATT and SNEGSKA (reference sequence). The CDR3 is 15 residues long. V lost 1 base and J lost 3, with 15 bases in between. CDR3 DNA, as far as it was read: TGCAGTGCTAGAGGTGTTATGGGCAGGGAAGAGACC. Encoded protein: CSARGVMGREET. Given in full, the CDR3 is CSARGVMGREETQYF.

In regard to this clone: The read ends 3 residues before the CDR3 terminus; that terminus is restored from the germline J gene. The chain joins TRBV24-1 to TRBJ1-5; D remains ambiguous. Germline V gives CDR1 KGHDR, CDR2 SFDVKD. The CDR3 is 13 residues long. V was shortened by 7 bases and J by 1 base, with 7 bases between the two germline ends. CDR3 DNA (partial): TGTGCCACCAGCAACAGAAGCAATCAGCCC. This gives the protein CATSNRSNQP. The CDR3 reads in full as CATSNRSNQPQHF.

With regard to this clone: The DNA ends 3 residues before the CDR3 does, and the rest of the CDR3 is filled in from the germline J gene. The chain recombines TRBV6-2 or TRBV6-3 with TRBJ1-2; no definite D call. V lost 7 bases and J lost 2, with 11 bases in between. The CDR3 extends over 13 amino acids. Germline loops: CDR1 MNHEY, CDR2 SVGEGT. The covered CDR3 bases are TGTGCCAGCAACCAGGCGGGGAACTATGGC. Translating gives CASNQAGNYG. The full CDR3 protein is CASNQAGNYGYTF.

In the case of this clone: The read terminates 3 residues ahead of where the CDR3 ends, so the germline J gene completes it. The chain employs TRBV10-3 and TRBJ1-2; 8 nucleotides agree with TRBD1. Germline V gene sequence: CDR1 ENHRY, CDR2 SYGVKD. Germline trimming cut 1 base from V and 4 bases from J; bases unmatched to any gene: 8. CDR3 length: 16 residues. CDR3 bases read: TGTGCCATCAGTGAGTTAACAGACAGGGGACGCTATGGC. It translates to CAISELTDRGRYG. The entire CDR3 protein reads CAISELTDRGRYGYTF.

Concerning this clone: The CDR3 end lies 3 residues beyond the end of the read and is filled in from the germline J gene. The chain combines TRBV20-1 with TRBJ2-3, with unresolved D. The V and J ends lost 3 bases and 2 bases respectively, with 18 bases between them. The CDR3 contains 16 residues. The germline V gene has CDR1 DFQATT and CDR2 SNEGSKA (reference sequence). CDR3 bases read: TGCAGTGCTAGCCGAGACTCGAACCTAGTCACAGATACG. Encoded protein: CSASRDSNLVTDT. The complete CDR3 reads CSASRDSNLVTDTQYF.

Concerning this clone itself: The read terminates 3 residues before the CDR3 end, so the remaining end is supplied by the germline J gene. V is TRBV5-6 and J is TRBJ2-6, with D tentatively TRBD1 (6 bases). The CDR3 is 13 amino acids. V dropped 3 bases and J dropped 8 bases, with 9 bases sitting between them. From germline, CDR1 is SGHDT and CDR2 YYEEEE. The part of the CDR3 DNA that was read is TGTGCCAGCAGCTCGACAGGCTCCAACGTC. It encodes CASSSTGSNV. The whole CDR3 region reads CASSSTGSNVLTF.

In the case of this clone: The sequenced fragment ends 3 residues before the CDR3 boundary, so the rest is inferred from the germline J gene. This chain links TRBV23-1 with TRBJ1-1; D may be TRBD1 (5 bases). TRBV23-1 is identified as an open reading frame with a role that is uncertain. The V gene lost 7 bases and the J gene lost 4 bases, with 13 bases spanning the gap. The CDR3 spans 13 residues. The CDR3 loop reads CASTTDRGTEAFF. CDR3 DNA, as far as it was read: TGCGCCAGCACAACAGACAGAGGCACTGAA.

On this clone itself: The read ends 3 residues early relative to the CDR3; the germline J gene fills the gap. The chain has TRBV20-1 and TRBJ1-4; the D gene is possibly TRBD1 (5 bases). Germline values: CDR1 DFQATT, CDR2 SNEGSKA (reference sequence). The CDR3 covers 14 residues. With 6 bases removed from V and 8 bases from J, the gap between germline ends came to 19 bases. The chain's CDR3 is CSAPTAGVGEKLFF. The covered CDR3 bases are TGCAGTGCCCCCACGGCGGGGGTGGGGGAAAAA.

About this clone itself: The CDR3 end falls 3 residues outside the read, so it is completed with the germline J gene. The chain uses TRBV28 and TRBJ2-3, with D unresolved. CDR3 length: 12 amino acids. Trimming removed 4 bases at V and 4 bases at J, with 6 bases between. Germline loops: CDR1 MDHEN, CDR2 SYDVKM. The sequenced part of the CDR3 DNA is TGTGCCAGCAGTTCCTCGGCAGATACG. As protein: CASSSSADT. The full CDR3 reads CASSSSADTQYF.

Of note for this clone: The read ends 3 residues shy of where the CDR3 ends; the end is completed using the germline J gene. The V and J genes are TRBV5-6 and TRBJ1-2; 9 bases match TRBD1. The CDR3 loop spans 15 amino acids. Germline V gene sequence: CDR1 SGHDT, CDR2 YYEEEE. CDR3 in amino acids: CASSWRDRARVGYTF. Incomplete CDR3 DNA: TGTGCCAGCAGCTGGCGGGACAGGGCCAGGGTAGGC.

A remark on this clone: Read coverage stops 3 residues before the CDR3 terminus; the germline J gene supplies the remainder. The rearrangement links TRBV28 to TRBJ1-4; D perhaps matches TRBD1 (5 bases). Per germline, CDR1 MDHEN and CDR2 SYDVKM. The CDR3 length is 14 residues. V dropped 2 bases and J dropped 7 bases, with 11 bases sitting between them. The DNA read from the CDR3 is TGTGCCAGCAGTTTAGGAGGGGTGGGTGAAAAA. Its protein is CASSLGGVGEK. From start to end, the CDR3 is CASSLGGVGEKLFF.

For this clone: Read data end 3 residues before the CDR3 end; the end is taken from the germline J gene. V usage is TRBV5-1 and J usage is TRBJ2-3; 7 positions agree with TRBD1. The CDR3 loop spans 19 amino acids. V shed 4 bases and J 2 bases; nucleotides not matched to a gene: 19. Germline V gene sequence: CDR1 SGHRS, CDR2 YFSETQ. The sequenced CDR3 bases are TGCGCCAGCAGCCTCCTCTCCTCAGGACAGGCACTATCCACAGATACG. It is translated as CASSLLSSGQALSTDT. The whole CDR3 sequence is CASSLLSSGQALSTDTQYF. Together with reference TRBV5-1 and TRBJ2-3, the CDR3 gives the full variable domain: KAGVTQTPRYLIKTRGQQVTLSCSPISGHRSVSWYQQTPGQGLQFLFEYFSETQRNKGNFPGRFSGRQFSNSRSEMNVSTLELGDSALYLCASSLLSSGQALSTDTQYFGPGTRLTVL.

Notes on this clone: The CDR3 is cut off 3 residues early in the read; its end comes from the germline J gene. The gene calls are TRBV6-2 or TRBV6-3 and TRBJ2-5; no reliable D call. The CDR3 extends over 11 amino acids. Trimming shortened V by 5 bases and J by 1 base, and 2 bases separated the two germline ends. Germline assignment: CDR1 MNHEY and CDR2 SVGEGT. The CDR3 DNA, read in part, is TGTGCCAGCAGTCGCCAAGAGACC. It specifies CASSRQET. The CDR3 in full is CASSRQETQYF.

Points on this clone: Coverage ceases 3 residues before the CDR3 finishes, and the germline J gene fills in the end. This chain joins TRBV7-2 and TRBJ2-5; possibly TRBD2 for D (6 bases). V was cut by 8 bases and J by 4 bases, with 17 bases left in between. Germline V gene lookup returns CDR1 SGHTA and CDR2 FQGNSA. This CDR3 is built from 14 residues. The CDR3 here is CASARLVSSETQYF. The DNA read from the CDR3 is TGTGCCAGCGCCAGACTAGTTTCATCAGAGACC.

Comment on this clone: Read coverage stops 3 residues before the CDR3 terminus; the germline J gene supplies the remainder. This chain connects TRBV19 to TRBJ1-5, with TRBD1 matching over 9 bases. The CDR3 totals 16 residues. In germline, CDR1 is LNHDA, CDR2 SQIVND (reference sequence). The V and J ends lost 5 bases and 7 bases, in that order; junction bases with no gene match: 12. The CDR3 bases that were read are TGTGCCAGTAGTTTTAAACCGGGACAGGGTGCGCAGCCC. This encodes CASSFKPGQGAQP. The entire CDR3 protein reads CASSFKPGQGAQPQHF.

Note on this clone: The read finishes 3 residues shy of the CDR3 end, and the germline J gene is used to complete it. The J gene is TRBJ1-6, the V gene TRBV19, with 9 bases aligning to TRBD1. The V gene's germline CDR1 is LNHDA and CDR2 SQIVND (reference sequence). This CDR3 region has 16 residues. Trimming took 4 bases from V and 9 from J; bases not matched to a gene: 10. CDR3 DNA, as far as it was read: TGTGCCAGTAGTACCCTAGCGACAGGGGGACGTTCACCC. It encodes CASSTLATGGRSP. The full CDR3 reads CASSTLATGGRSPLHF.

On this clone: The read falls 3 residues short of the CDR3 end, and the missing part is taken from the germline J gene. The sample holds other DNA sequences that translate to the same CDR3. The chain recombines TRBV30 with TRBJ1-3, with 8 bases aligning to TRBD1. Germline assignment: CDR1 GTSNPN and CDR2 SVGIG (reference sequence). This CDR3 spans 16 amino acids. The V and J ends lost 2 bases and 0 bases, in that order; junction bases with no gene match: 6. CDR3 protein: CAWSSGQVISGNTIYF. CDR3 bases read: TGTGCCTGGAGTTCGGGACAGGTGATCTCTGGAAACACC. Combining the CDR3 with reference TRBV30 and TRBJ1-3 gives the whole variable domain SQTIHQWPATLVQPVGSPLSLECTVEGTSNPNLYWYRQAAGRGLQLLFYSVGIGQISSEVPQNLSASRPQDRQFILSSKKLLLSDSGFYLCAWSSGQVISGNTIYFGEGSWLTVV.

About this clone itself: The read gets to within 3 residues of the CDR3 end, and the germline J gene fills in the rest. The chain uses TRBV12-3 or TRBV12-4 and TRBJ1-5, with 7 positions matching TRBD1. After removal of 6 bases from V and 4 bases from J, the junction contained 15 bases not matched to a gene. CDR3 length equals 17 residues. CDR3 sequence: CASSPGVPGQFNQPQHF. The sequenced CDR3 bases are TGTGCCAGCAGCCCGGGAGTTCCGGGACAGTTTAATCAGCCC.

A word on this clone: The read ends 3 residues early relative to the CDR3; the germline J gene fills the gap. This chain joins TRBV29-1 and TRBJ2-2, with a tentative D call TRBD2 (6 bases). The CDR3 sequence is 14 residues long. Germline CDR1 SQVTM, CDR2 ANQGSEA. Trimming stripped 7 bases from V and 3 bases from J, with 15 bases between. The sequenced part of the CDR3 DNA is TGCAGCGCGGCACAGCGGGTGGACACCGGGGAG. Translating it yields CSAAQRVDTGE. Given in full, the CDR3 is CSAAQRVDTGELFF.